This T cell receptor (beta chain) was profiled in a study of CD8+CD57+ T cells in acquired aplastic anemia. The template for TCR beta VDJ and CDR3 sequence profiling was genomic DNA. One entry per CDR3 protein results from TCRdb running MiXCR on the reads. The sample has approximately 170,000 distinct CDR3 sequences, 55% to 75% seen once. This clonotype was found many times. Germline V gene sequence: CDR1 KGHDR, CDR2 SFDVKD. The CDR3 consists of 14 residues. V was pared by 3 bases and J by 5 bases, with 10 bases between. The sample was sorted CD4+, CD8+, or CD8+CD57+ T cells (not recorded which) from PBMCs. This receptor was identified in a human donor in good health. The V gene is TRBV24-1, the J gene TRBJ1-5; a possible D gene is TRBD1 (6 bases). The chain's CDR3 is CATSDLDSDQPQHF. The CDR3 nucleotides read TGTGCCACCAGTGATCTGGACAGCGATCAGCCCCAGCATTTT.